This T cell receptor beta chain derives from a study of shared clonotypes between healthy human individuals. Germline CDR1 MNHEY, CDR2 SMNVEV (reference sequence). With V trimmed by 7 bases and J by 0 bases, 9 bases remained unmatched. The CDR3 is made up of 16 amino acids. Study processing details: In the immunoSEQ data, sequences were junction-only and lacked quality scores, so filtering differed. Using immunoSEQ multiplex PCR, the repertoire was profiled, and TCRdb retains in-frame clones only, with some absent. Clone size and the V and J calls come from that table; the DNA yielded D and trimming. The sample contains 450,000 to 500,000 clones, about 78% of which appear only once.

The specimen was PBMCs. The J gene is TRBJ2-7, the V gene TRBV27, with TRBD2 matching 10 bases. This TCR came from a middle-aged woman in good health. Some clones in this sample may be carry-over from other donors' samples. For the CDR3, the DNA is TGTGCCAGCAAAAGGTCCCCTAGCGGGAGCTCCTACGAGCAGTACTTC. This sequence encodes CASKRSPSGSSYEQYF.